The sequence of this T cell receptor beta chain was determined in a study of blood T cell repertoires in COVID-19. Overall study context: From T cells, B-cell-depleted T cells, or PBMCs came the material, which was cDNA or gDNA.

Per germline, CDR1 SGHRS and CDR2 YFSETQ. V was clipped by 4 bases and J by 7 bases; unmatched bases: 5. The CDR3 extends over 15 amino acids. Original handling: For nucleated cells, counts were estimated from reference gene primer amplification. Clones were read by immunoSEQ multiplex PCR, and TCRdb kept only the in-frame ones, dropping some. V and J calls and clone size are given by that table; D and trimming were obtained from the DNA. This repertoire shows fewer than 200,000 clones, 75% to 95% found once; its top ten account for roughly 0.56%. Sequenced sample: peripheral blood. The receptor was derived from a middle-aged man with acute or convalescent COVID-19. The chain uses TRBV5-1 and TRBJ2-1; 13 bases map to TRBD2. In nucleotides, the CDR3 is TGCGCCAGCAGCACACTAGCGGGAGGGGGGAATGAGCAGTTCTTC. Translation gives CASSTLAGGGNEQFF.